This is a list of T cell receptor beta chains from one sample in a study of T cell responses to AZD1222 COVID-19 vaccine. The table came from immunoSEQ multiplex PCR; TCRdb's copy has only in-frame clones and leaves some out. The table records under 200,000 clones, roughly nine tenths of them present only once. The sequenced sample was peripheral blood, obtained 28 days after the second dose of the MenACWY control vaccine. The receptors were sampled from an adult who received the MenACWY meningococcal vaccine as a control. Both conserved end residues are part of each CDR3. The order of the fields is clone size, CDR3 length, V gene, CDR3 protein. The listing skips clone size in some rows; elsewhere it reads once, few, many or a size class.

clone_size: few; cdr3_length: 15; v_call: TRBV5-1; cdr3_aa: CASSLGQGEVEKLFF
clone_size: NA; cdr3_length: 15; v_call: TRBV6-6; cdr3_aa: CASSRPQTRNTEAFF
clone_size: once; cdr3_length: 15; v_call: TRBV7-3; cdr3_aa: CASSLDRGPTGELFF
clone_size: NA; cdr3_length: 17; v_call: TRBV21-1; cdr3_aa: CASSKAGRLDPSVEQFF
clone_size: NA; cdr3_length: 17; v_call: TRBV4-2; cdr3_aa: CASSQGEIVSYNSPLHF
clone_size: NA; cdr3_length: 18; v_call: TRBV7-9; cdr3_aa: CASSQPQQYPSGYNEQFF
clone_size: once; cdr3_length: 14; v_call: TRBV3-1/TRBV3-2; cdr3_aa: CASSPPTLNTEAFF
clone_size: NA; cdr3_length: 16; v_call: TRBV19; cdr3_aa: CASTRGVGLGTDTQYF
clone_size: NA; cdr3_length: 18; v_call: TRBV5-8; cdr3_aa: CASSLGTATFSGANVLTF
clone_size: NA; cdr3_length: 15; v_call: TRBV7-3; cdr3_aa: CASSLTSGNTDTQYF
clone_size: NA; cdr3_length: 14; v_call: TRBV29-1; cdr3_aa: CSVFGPTGNTEAFF
clone_size: NA; cdr3_length: 15; v_call: TRBV3-1/TRBV3-2; cdr3_aa: CASSQGPGGGETQYF
clone_size: NA; cdr3_length: 14; v_call: TRBV2; cdr3_aa: CASSESTGYQPQHF
clone_size: NA; cdr3_length: 15; v_call: TRBV7-3; cdr3_aa: CASSLGTSGPETQYF
clone_size: NA; cdr3_length: 15; v_call: TRBV4-1; cdr3_aa: CASSQDLGRAGEQYF
clone_size: NA; cdr3_length: 13; v_call: TRBV28; cdr3_aa: CASWTASSYEQYF
clone_size: NA; cdr3_length: 13; v_call: TRBV18; cdr3_aa: CASSSTGYYGYTF
clone_size: NA; cdr3_length: 11; v_call: TRBV28; cdr3_aa: CASSFRDTQYF
clone_size: once; cdr3_length: 12; v_call: TRBV7-9; cdr3_aa: CASSAPNTEAFF
clone_size: NA; cdr3_length: 15; v_call: TRBV27; cdr3_aa: CASSRDRAPNTEAFF
clone_size: NA; cdr3_length: 15; v_call: TRBV3-1/TRBV3-2; cdr3_aa: CASSSLAGGRNEQFF
clone_size: NA; cdr3_length: 18; v_call: TRBV24-1; cdr3_aa: CATSDSPGRAGAYNEQFF
clone_size: NA; cdr3_length: 18; v_call: TRBV30; cdr3_aa: CAWSAYLGTSGSGNEQFF
clone_size: NA; cdr3_length: 15; v_call: TRBV5-8; cdr3_aa: CASSLVGTLNTEAFF
clone_size: NA; cdr3_length: 14; v_call: TRBV30; cdr3_aa: CAWSRLAGVGEQYF
clone_size: NA; cdr3_length: 14; v_call: TRBV28; cdr3_aa: CASSLLGSGGGYTF
clone_size: NA; cdr3_length: 17; v_call: TRBV7-7; cdr3_aa: CASSFRQGGANTGELFF
clone_size: NA; cdr3_length: 14; v_call: TRBV7-6; cdr3_aa: CASTLGTGGWEQYF
clone_size: once; cdr3_length: 16; v_call: TRBV11-2; cdr3_aa: CASSLGGGARDYGYTF
clone_size: once; cdr3_length: 15; v_call: TRBV5-1; cdr3_aa: CASSLEDQANEKLFF
clone_size: NA; cdr3_length: 10; v_call: TRBV21-1; cdr3_aa: CASTPGGIIF
clone_size: once; cdr3_length: 15; v_call: TRBV28; cdr3_aa: CASSPQTGAYNEQFF
clone_size: NA; cdr3_length: 14; v_call: TRBV6-5; cdr3_aa: CASSPLGQRYGYTF
clone_size: NA; cdr3_length: 14; v_call: TRBV7-2; cdr3_aa: CASSSRTSVETQYF
clone_size: NA; cdr3_length: 15; v_call: TRBV5-1; cdr3_aa: CASSLGDRGLGEQYF
clone_size: NA; cdr3_length: 15; v_call: TRBV7-2; cdr3_aa: CASSFSGVAQETQYF
clone_size: NA; cdr3_length: 14; v_call: TRBV6-5; cdr3_aa: CASTIVAASYEQYF
clone_size: NA; cdr3_length: 12; v_call: TRBV19; cdr3_aa: CASSWGPEKLFF
clone_size: NA; cdr3_length: 12; v_call: TRBV29-1; cdr3_aa: CSVLISNQPQHF
clone_size: once; cdr3_length: 13; v_call: TRBV18; cdr3_aa: CASSPSGEQPQHF
clone_size: once; cdr3_length: 17; v_call: TRBV7-6; cdr3_aa: CASSPMDSFATNEKLFF
clone_size: NA; cdr3_length: 14; v_call: TRBV27; cdr3_aa: CASSFRRGNYGYTF
clone_size: NA; cdr3_length: 14; v_call: TRBV5-6; cdr3_aa: CASSLGGANTEAFF
clone_size: NA; cdr3_length: 13; v_call: TRBV15; cdr3_aa: CATSREWREKLFF
clone_size: NA; cdr3_length: 18; v_call: TRBV27; cdr3_aa: CASSRLAGGQANTGELFF
clone_size: NA; cdr3_length: 14; v_call: TRBV28; cdr3_aa: CASSMSGRRREQYF
clone_size: NA; cdr3_length: 14; v_call: TRBV13; cdr3_aa: CASSRTAVGNTIYF
clone_size: NA; cdr3_length: 14; v_call: TRBV9; cdr3_aa: CASSLLVGPNEQFF
clone_size: NA; cdr3_length: 15; v_call: TRBV20-1; cdr3_aa: CSASNAPGGRLEQFF
clone_size: NA; cdr3_length: 16; v_call: TRBV3-1/TRBV3-2; cdr3_aa: CASSQDPPDSYNEQFF
clone_size: NA; cdr3_length: 12; v_call: TRBV5-6; cdr3_aa: CASREAGDGYTF
clone_size: NA; cdr3_length: 13; v_call: TRBV18; cdr3_aa: CASSGWEYNEQFF
clone_size: NA; cdr3_length: 18; v_call: TRBV14; cdr3_aa: CASSQYPLRWEDTDTQYF
clone_size: NA; cdr3_length: 14; v_call: TRBV7-6; cdr3_aa: CASSSAVSYNEQFF
clone_size: NA; cdr3_length: 16; v_call: TRBV7-9; cdr3_aa: CASSPYSSGVGSPLHF
clone_size: NA; cdr3_length: 14; v_call: TRBV7-9; cdr3_aa: CARGTSGNTGELFF
clone_size: NA; cdr3_length: 15; v_call: TRBV7-2; cdr3_aa: CASSLGTGGSQPQHF
clone_size: NA; cdr3_length: 15; v_call: TRBV11-2; cdr3_aa: CASSQTGDSGNTIYF
clone_size: NA; cdr3_length: 16; v_call: TRBV28; cdr3_aa: CASSWREGMNQETQYF
clone_size: NA; cdr3_length: 12; v_call: TRBV24-1; cdr3_aa: CATSDVTDTQYF